This TCR beta chain was retrieved from a study of shared T cell receptors in the human thymus. The trim removed 1 base at V and 5 bases at J, leaving 17 bases unmatched. Germline lookup yields CDR1 LNHNV and CDR2 YYDKDF (reference sequence). CDR3 length: 19 amino acids. The protocol was immunoSEQ multiplex PCR, while the TCRdb copy is restricted to in-frame clones and leaves out a portion. The sample records 600,000 to 900,000 clones, 70% to 90% being singletons. The data also belong to a second study, concerning human thymus T cells. That source adds: The donors were infants in Finland with congenital heart defects, otherwise immunologically healthy. Corrective heart surgery yielded resections, and these provided the thymus tissue. Apparent skewing of V and J gene usage characterized both thymic and blood repertoires. Thymic repertoires overlap heavily among unrelated individuals, related research has reported.

The chain recombines TRBV15 with TRBJ1-2; TRBD1 agrees at 9 bases. The receptor comes from a girl less than two years old with a congenital heart defect. The sequenced sample consisted of thymocytes. CDR3 DNA: TGTGCCACCAGCAGAGTATACGGGACAGGGACCCATTTTTGGTATGGCTACACCTTC. It yields the protein CATSRVYGTGTHFWYGYTF.